This T cell receptor beta chain derives from a study of T cells expressing NK-cell markers (dated by TCRdb to 2020 to 2021). Study-level background: Three sorted T-cell subsets (CD3+CD56+NKG2C+, CD3+CD56+NKG2C- and CD3+CD56-NKG2C+) from under ten donors had their TCR beta-chain repertoires profiled. Sequencing of the libraries produced 2 x 150 bp reads on Illumina HiSeq 2000/2500, MiSeq or NextSeq. Among the eight sequenced donors, seven were HCMV-seropositive and one was HCMV-seronegative. All eight donors whose samples were sequenced were randomly selected healthy volunteers, three of them men and five women.

A note on this clonotype: This receptor's antigen is unknown.

According to the germline V gene (reference sequence), CDR1 reads SGHKS and CDR2 reads YYEKEE. Reading from cysteine to phenylalanine, the CDR3 counts 16 amino acids. No nucleotide data were recorded. Study-level results and caveats: Those dominant clonotypes were again the most abundant among CD3+CD56-NKG2C+ cells in a handful of donors, at roughly 28.3-60.1%. In over 5 donors, the dominant CD3+CD56+NKG2C+ clonotypes were among the top 10 CD8+ clonotypes and accounted for roughly 1.0-7.5% of CD8+ T cells. Whether the expanded NKG2C-expressing T cell clones were specific for HCMV antigens was left unclear.

TCRdb shows the sequencer as Illumina HiSeq 2000. TCR beta cDNA libraries were made by 5'RACE template switching that added a universal primer site and unique molecular identifiers. Priming for cDNA synthesis came from the TCR beta constant segment, and two successive PCR amplification steps followed. The authors processed their data as follows. MIGEC was used to demultiplex reads and group the reads by UMI, and MiTCR was used to assemble and quantify clonotypes. To remove erroneous sequences, TCR cDNA sequences were retained only when supported by two or more reads. The tcR package was used for downstream repertoire analysis, and clonotypes were matched across fractions by CDR3 nucleotide sequence plus V segment. VDJmatch was used to annotate antigen specificity against VDJdb, with one amino acid substitution in CDR3 allowed. The reads underwent TCRdb reprocessing, giving one record for each CDR3 protein sequence and no DNA. TCRdb, rather than the study authors, made the V and J calls. For this sample, the table gives about 370,000 distinct CDR3 sequences. The ten largest clones add up to about 10% of the sample.

To determine HCMV serostatus, a commercial ELISA kit was used to detect HCMV-specific IgG in serum. Ficoll density gradient centrifugation was used to isolate peripheral blood mononuclear cells from blood. The receptor's source is a woman between 45 and 60 years old in good health. Donor details come from another sample of the same person, matched by shared clones. The receptor chain draws on TRBV5-5 and TRBJ2-1; TCRdb outputs TRBD1, but without DNA this stays unchecked. Input material: blood T cells: a sorted CD56 or NKG2C T cell subset, CD4+ or CD8+ T cells, or bulk PBMC T cells (not recorded which). The CDR3 protein: CASSLGTGLNYNEQFF. Joined to the reference TRBV5-5 and TRBJ2-1 proteins, this CDR3 gives the full variable domain: DAGVTQSPTHLIKTRGQQVTLRCSPISGHKSVSWYQQVLGQGPQFIFQYYEKEERGRGNFPDRFSARQFPNYSSELNVNALLLGDSALYLCASSLGTGLNYNEQFFGPGTRLTVL.